A selection of T cell receptor beta chains follows, all from one sample in a study of cytomegalovirus exposure and HLA in healthy donors. Sequencing used immunoSEQ multiplex PCR; TCRdb keeps in-frame clones, though not all of them. The data contain some 130,000 clones, about 80% of them singletons. Sequenced sample: PBMCs. The receptors were sampled from a man aged 30-40 years in good health and CMV-seronegative. Both conserved end residues are trimmed from each CDR3. Clone size is not always given. Where it is, it says once, few, many or a class for expanded clones.

J: TRBJ2-7
size: NA
V: TRBV20-1
CDR3: SASGRGEQY

J: TRBJ1-5
size: NA
V: TRBV4-1
CDR3: ASSQVSVLSNQPQH

J: TRBJ1-1
size: NA
V: TRBV10-1
CDR3: ASSQRTRETEAF

J: TRBJ2-1
size: NA
V: TRBV7-9
CDR3: ASSARDYRQF

J: TRBJ1-1
size: NA
V: TRBV5-1
CDR3: ASSLSGGYTEAF

J: TRBJ2-1
size: NA
V: TRBV5-8
CDR3: ASSQKLGSHNEQF

J: TRBJ2-3
size: NA
V: TRBV9
CDR3: ASSGYSGSTDTQY

J: TRBJ1-1
size: NA
V: TRBV23-1
CDR3: ASSHAPRTGTPLNTEAF

J: TRBJ2-1
size: NA
V: TRBV5-1
CDR3: ASRDRGSYNEQF

J: TRBJ2-7
size: NA
V: TRBV19
CDR3: ASSPLSGRGTYEQY

J: TRBJ2-3
size: NA
V: TRBV11-3
CDR3: ASSTTWGGNTDTQY

J: TRBJ2-1
size: NA
V: TRBV11-2
CDR3: ASIQGRRGLLNEQF

J: TRBJ1-2
size: NA
V: TRBV5-1
CDR3: ASSEGDSLANYGYT

J: TRBJ1-5
size: NA
V: TRBV5-4
CDR3: ASSLAVGPGRGQPQH

J: TRBJ1-1
size: NA
V: TRBV19
CDR3: ASSPRQGAWNTEAF

J: TRBJ1-5
size: NA
V: TRBV5-1
CDR3: ASSLGTGVGQPQH

J: TRBJ2-1
size: NA
V: TRBV6-1
CDR3: ASTPGTSGANEQF

J: TRBJ1-1
size: NA
V: TRBV5-1
CDR3: ASSGGTENTEAF

J: TRBJ2-7
size: few
V: TRBV4-3
CDR3: ASSQRASGDRSYEQY

J: TRBJ1-5
size: NA
V: TRBV9
CDR3: ASSDSGNQPQH

J: TRBJ2-1
size: NA
V: TRBV19
CDR3: ASRASGRVSYEQF

J: TRBJ2-3
size: NA
V: TRBV23-1
CDR3: ASSPRTY

J: TRBJ1-2
size: NA
V: TRBV11-2
CDR3: ASSPLIGNRGYGYP

J: TRBJ2-3
size: few
V: TRBV2
CDR3: ASSVGWTTSTDTQY

J: TRBJ2-3
size: NA
V: TRBV28
CDR3: ASGGDNTDTQY

J: TRBJ2-7
size: NA
V: TRBV27
CDR3: ASSPQGVYEQY

J: TRBJ2-2
size: NA
V: TRBV5-1
CDR3: ASSLETSGNLNTGELF

J: TRBJ2-1
size: NA
V: TRBV5-4
CDR3: ASSVLSGGEQF

J: TRBJ1-1
size: NA
V: TRBV18
CDR3: ASSPFEESRTEAF

J: TRBJ2-7
size: NA
V: TRBV27
CDR3: ASSVTGYEQY

J: TRBJ2-7
size: NA
V: TRBV4-1
CDR3: ASSRSGQGAYEQY

J: TRBJ1-2
size: NA
V: TRBV28
CDR3: ASSFQGWGYGYT

J: TRBJ2-3
size: NA
V: TRBV27
CDR3: ASTPFPPDSVSTDTQY

J: TRBJ1-2
size: NA
V: TRBV28
CDR3: ASRLQGSSYT

J: TRBJ2-3
size: NA
V: TRBV5-8
CDR3: ASSLSGLADTQY

J: TRBJ1-1
size: NA
V: TRBV27
CDR3: ASSILQQSEAF

J: TRBJ2-7
size: NA
V: TRBV10-2
CDR3: ASKGEGSSYEQY